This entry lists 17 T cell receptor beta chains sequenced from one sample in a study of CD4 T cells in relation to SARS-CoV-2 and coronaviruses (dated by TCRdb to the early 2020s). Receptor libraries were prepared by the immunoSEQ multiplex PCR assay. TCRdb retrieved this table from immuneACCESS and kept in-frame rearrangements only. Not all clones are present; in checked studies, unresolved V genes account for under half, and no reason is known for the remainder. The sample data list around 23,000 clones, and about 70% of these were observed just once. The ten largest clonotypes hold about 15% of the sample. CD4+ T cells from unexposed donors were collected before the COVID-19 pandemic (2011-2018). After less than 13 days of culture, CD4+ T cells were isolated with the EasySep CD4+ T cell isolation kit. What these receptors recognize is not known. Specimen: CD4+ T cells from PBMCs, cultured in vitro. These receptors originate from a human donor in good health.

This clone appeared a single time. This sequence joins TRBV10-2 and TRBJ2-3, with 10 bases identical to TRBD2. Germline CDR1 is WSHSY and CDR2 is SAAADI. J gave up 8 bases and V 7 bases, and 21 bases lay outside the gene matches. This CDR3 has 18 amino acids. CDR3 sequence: CASTLFSGRLAGVGTQYF. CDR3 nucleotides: TGCGCCAGCACACTATTCTCGGGTCGACTAGCGGGTGTCGGTACGCAGTATTTT.

DNA of the CDR3: TGTGCCAGCAGTTACTCTGGGCAAACTACTGGAAAACTGTTTTTT. Translating gives CASSYSGQTTGKLFF. V is TRBV6-5 and J is TRBJ1-4; D ambiguous. The CDR3 is 15 amino acids. With 0 bases removed from V and 10 bases from J, the gap between germline ends came to 15 bases. Germline assignment: CDR1 MNHEY and CDR2 SVGAGI.

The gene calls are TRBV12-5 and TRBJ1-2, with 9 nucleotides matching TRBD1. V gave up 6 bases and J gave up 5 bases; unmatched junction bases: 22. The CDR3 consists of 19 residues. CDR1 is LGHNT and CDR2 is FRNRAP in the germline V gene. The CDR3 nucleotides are TGTGCTAGTGGGGACGAAACAGGGGGCTATATCACCGACCATTATGGCTACACCTTC. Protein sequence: CASGDETGGYITDHYGYTF.

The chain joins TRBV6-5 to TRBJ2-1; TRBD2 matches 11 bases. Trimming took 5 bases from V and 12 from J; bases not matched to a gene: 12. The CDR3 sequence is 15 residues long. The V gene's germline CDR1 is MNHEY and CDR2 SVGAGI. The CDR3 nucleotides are TGTGCCAGCAGTCCCCGGACTAGCGGGCCCTTAGTGCAGTTCTTC. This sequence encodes CASSPRTSGPLVQFF.

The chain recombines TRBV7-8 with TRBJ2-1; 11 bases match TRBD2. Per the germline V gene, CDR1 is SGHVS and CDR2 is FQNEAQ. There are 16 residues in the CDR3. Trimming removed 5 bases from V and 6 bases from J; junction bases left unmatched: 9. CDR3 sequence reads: CASSPHLAGGPNEQFF. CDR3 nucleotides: TGTGCCAGCAGCCCCCATCTAGCGGGAGGCCCCAATGAGCAGTTCTTC.

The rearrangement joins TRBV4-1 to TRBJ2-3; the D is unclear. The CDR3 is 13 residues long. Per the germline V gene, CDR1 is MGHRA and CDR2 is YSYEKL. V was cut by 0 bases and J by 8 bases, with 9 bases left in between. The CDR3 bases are TGCGCCAGCAGCCAAGAGGGTGTGGGTACGCAGTATTTT. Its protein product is CASSQEGVGTQYF.

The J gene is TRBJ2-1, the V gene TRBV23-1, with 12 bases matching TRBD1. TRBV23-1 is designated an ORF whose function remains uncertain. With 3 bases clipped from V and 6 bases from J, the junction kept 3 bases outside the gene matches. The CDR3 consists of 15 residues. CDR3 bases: TGCGCCAGCAGTCACGGGACAGGGGGCGGCAATGAGCAGTTCTTC. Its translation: CASSHGTGGGNEQFF.

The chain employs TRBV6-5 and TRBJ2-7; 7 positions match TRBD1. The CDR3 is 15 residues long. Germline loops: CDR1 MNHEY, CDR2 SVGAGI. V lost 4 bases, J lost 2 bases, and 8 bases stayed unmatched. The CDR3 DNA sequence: TGTGCCAGCAGTTTCGAGACAGGGCCGGCCTACGAGCAGTACTTC. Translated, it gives CASSFETGPAYEQYF.

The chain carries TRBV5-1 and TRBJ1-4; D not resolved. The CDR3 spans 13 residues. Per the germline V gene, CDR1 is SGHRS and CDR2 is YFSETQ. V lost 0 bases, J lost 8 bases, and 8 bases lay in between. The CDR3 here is CASSLDRGEKLFF. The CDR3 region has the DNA TGCGCCAGCAGCTTGGACCGGGGAGAAAAACTGTTTTTT.

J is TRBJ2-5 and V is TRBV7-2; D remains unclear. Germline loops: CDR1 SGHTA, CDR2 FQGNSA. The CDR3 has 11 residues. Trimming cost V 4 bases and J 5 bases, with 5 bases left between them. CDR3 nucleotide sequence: TGTGCCAGCAGCTCCTGGGAGACCCAGTACTTC. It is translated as CASSSWETQYF.

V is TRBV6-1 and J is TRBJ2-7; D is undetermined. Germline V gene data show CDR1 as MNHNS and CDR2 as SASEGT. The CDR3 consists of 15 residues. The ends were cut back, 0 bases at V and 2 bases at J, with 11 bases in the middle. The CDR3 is CASSEAGVPTYEQYF. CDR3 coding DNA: TGTGCCAGCAGTGAAGCTGGGGTCCCCACCTACGAGCAGTACTTC.

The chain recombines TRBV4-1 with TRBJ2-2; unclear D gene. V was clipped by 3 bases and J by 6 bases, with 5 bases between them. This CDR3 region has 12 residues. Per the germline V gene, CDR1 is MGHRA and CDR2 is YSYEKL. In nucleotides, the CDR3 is TGCGCCAGCAGCCAGACGTCCGGGGAGCTGTTTTTT. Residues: CASSQTSGELFF.

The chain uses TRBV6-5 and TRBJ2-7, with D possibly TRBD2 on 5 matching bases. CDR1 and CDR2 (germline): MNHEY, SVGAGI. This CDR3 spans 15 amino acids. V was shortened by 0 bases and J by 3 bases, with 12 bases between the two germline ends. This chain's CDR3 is CASSYSIGSGYEQYF. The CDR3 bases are TGTGCCAGCAGTTACTCGATAGGGAGTGGCTACGAGCAGTACTTC.

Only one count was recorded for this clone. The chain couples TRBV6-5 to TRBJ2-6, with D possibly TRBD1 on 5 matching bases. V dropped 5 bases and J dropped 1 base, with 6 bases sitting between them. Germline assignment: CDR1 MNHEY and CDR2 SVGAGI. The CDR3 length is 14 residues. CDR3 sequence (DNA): TGTGCCAGCAGTCCAGGGTCTGGGGCCAACGTCCTGACTTTC. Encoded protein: CASSPGSGANVLTF.

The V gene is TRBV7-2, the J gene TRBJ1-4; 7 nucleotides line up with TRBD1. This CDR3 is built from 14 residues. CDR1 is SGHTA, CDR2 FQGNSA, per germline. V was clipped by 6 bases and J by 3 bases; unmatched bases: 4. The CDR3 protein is CASRPGTANEKLFF. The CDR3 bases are TGTGCCAGCAGACCCGGGACAGCTAATGAAAAACTGTTTTTT.

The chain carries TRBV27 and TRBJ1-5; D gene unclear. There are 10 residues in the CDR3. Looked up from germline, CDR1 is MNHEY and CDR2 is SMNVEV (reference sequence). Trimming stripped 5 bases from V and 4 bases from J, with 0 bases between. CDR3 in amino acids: CASSNQPQHF. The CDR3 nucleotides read TGTGCCAGCAGTAATCAGCCCCAGCATTTT.

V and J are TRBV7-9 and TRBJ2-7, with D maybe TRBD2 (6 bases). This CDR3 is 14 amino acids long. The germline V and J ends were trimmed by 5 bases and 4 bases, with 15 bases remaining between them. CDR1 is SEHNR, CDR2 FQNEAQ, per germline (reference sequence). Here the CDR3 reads CASSRGGARYEQYF. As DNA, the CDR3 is TGTGCCAGCAGCCGGGGCGGGGCAAGATACGAGCAGTACTTC.